A selection of T cell receptor beta chains follows, all from one sample in a study of cytomegalovirus exposure and HLA in healthy donors. Measured with immunoSEQ multiplex PCR; TCRdb has only the in-frame clones, and not every one. Here the sample spans roughly 150,000 clones, roughly 70% being singletons. Sequenced sample: PBMCs. These receptors all stem from a woman aged 45-65 years in good health and CMV-seropositive. The CDR3 runs from the conserved cysteine through the conserved F or W. The D gene is left open where the match is weak. Clone size is stated in some rows and not others, as once, few, many or a class when expanded.

>TRBV7-2|once|TRBJ1-5|.
CASSRQANQPQHF
TGTGCCAGCAGCCGCCAGGCCAATCAGCCCCAGCATTTT
>TRBV27|.|TRBJ1-1|TRBD1
CASAPGTRGTGALNTEAFF
TGTGCCAGCGCCCCGGGAACACGGGGGACAGGAGCCTTGAACACTGAAGCTTTCTTT
>TRBV7-9|.|TRBJ1-5|.
CASSPGEIGSNQPQHF
TGTGCCAGCAGCCCAGGGGAGATCGGTAGCAATCAGCCCCAGCATTTT
>TRBV10-3|.|TRBJ2-3|TRBD2
CAISGSGGTDTQYF
TGTGCCATCAGTGGGAGCGGGGGCACAGATACGCAGTATTTT
>TRBV5-1|.|TRBJ2-1|.
CASSLEAGALYNEQFF
TGCGCCAGCAGCTTGGAGGCAGGGGCTCTCTACAATGAGCAGTTCTTC
>TRBV5-5|.|TRBJ1-2|.
CASSPGLRKAANYGYTF
TGTGCCAGCAGCCCGGGACTCCGGAAAGCAGCTAACTATGGCTACACCTTC
>TRBV5-1|.|TRBJ2-7|.
CASSVEGGYEQYF
TGCGCCAGCAGCGTGGAAGGAGGCTACGAGCAGTACTTC
>TRBV13|.|TRBJ1-6|.
CASSGGVEDSPLHF
TGTGCCAGCAGCGGCGGGGTGGAGGATTCACCCCTCCACTTT
>TRBV7-9|few|TRBJ2-2|.
CASSIDGGNTGELFF
TGTGCCAGCAGCATCGACGGGGGGAACACCGGGGAGCTGTTTTTT
>TRBV18|few|TRBJ2-2|TRBD1
CASSGTGANTGELFF
TGTGCCAGCTCAGGCACAGGGGCGAACACCGGGGAGCTGTTTTTT
>TRBV2|.|TRBJ1-2|TRBD1
CASSSMTGGEGYTF
TGTGCCAGCAGCTCAATGACAGGGGGAGAAGGCTACACCTTC
>TRBV27|.|TRBJ2-7|TRBD1
CASRPDRSSYEQYF
TGTGCCAGCAGGCCGGACAGGAGCTCCTACGAGCAGTACTTC
>TRBV5-1|once|TRBJ1-2|.
CASSFGVGNRGYTF
TGCGCCAGCAGCTTCGGGGTGGGGAACCGGGGCTACACCTTC
>TRBV5-1|.|TRBJ1-3|.
CASSGGISGNTIYF
TGCGCCAGCAGCGGAGGGATCTCTGGAAACACCATATATTTT
>TRBV5-1|.|TRBJ2-3|TRBD2
CASSRDVSGGGDTQYF
TGCGCCAGCAGCCGGGATGTCAGCGGGGGTGGAGATACGCAGTATTTT
>TRBV4-2|.|TRBJ2-5|.
CASSQGSSVKETQYF
TGTGCCAGCAGCCAAGGTTCCTCGGTCAAAGAGACCCAGTACTTC
>TRBV9|.|TRBJ2-1|.
CASSVELSDYNEQFF
TGTGCCAGCAGCGTAGAACTATCAGACTACAATGAGCAGTTCTTC
>TRBV5-1|.|TRBJ2-1|.
CASSDASGSPYNEQFF
TGCGCCAGCAGCGACGCATCCGGGAGCCCCTACAATGAGCAGTTCTTC
>TRBV25-1|once|TRBJ1-4|TRBD1
CASSGSGQGGKGGLFF
TGTGCCAGCAGTGGAAGTGGACAGGGGGGGAAGGGAGGACTGTTTTTT
>TRBV5-1|few|TRBJ1-3|TRBD1
CASSSTGGFGNTIYF
TGCGCCAGCAGCTCGACAGGGGGCTTTGGAAACACCATATATTTT
>TRBV5-1|.|TRBJ2-5|.
CASSSSGWETQYF
TGCGCCAGCAGCTCCTCAGGGTGGGAGACCCAGTACTTC
>TRBV13|.|TRBJ1-2|.
CASSLGGGDRTGYTF
TGTGCCAGCAGCTTAGGCGGCGGAGATCGAACTGGCTACACCTTC
>TRBV2|.|TRBJ1-5|TRBD1
CAVRGGQGNQPQHF
TGTGCCGTAAGGGGGGGACAGGGAAATCAGCCCCAGCATTTT
>TRBV18|.|TRBJ1-2|.
CASSGAFPGEGYTF
TGTGCCAGCTCAGGGGCCTTCCCGGGAGAAGGCTACACCTTC
>TRBV19|.|TRBJ1-5|.
CATSAYLFQPQHF
TGTGCCACCTCTGCCTACCTTTTTCAGCCCCAGCATTTT
>TRBV30|.|TRBJ2-5|TRBD1
CALQGQETQYF
TGTGCCTTACAGGGGCAAGAGACCCAGTACTTC
>TRBV7-6|few|TRBJ1-5|.
CASSLGRNQPQHF
TGTGCCAGCAGCTTAGGGAGAAATCAGCCCCAGCATTTT
>TRBV5-4|few|TRBJ2-5|.
CASSLQETQYF
TGTGCCAGCAGCTTGCAGGAGACCCAGTACTTC
>TRBV27|.|TRBJ2-3|TRBD2
CASSLTGGGPTDTQYF
TGTGCCAGCAGTTTGACTGGCGGGGGACCCACAGATACGCAGTATTTT
>TRBV27|.|TRBJ1-3|.
CASRGYSGNTIYF
TGTGCCAGCCGAGGTTACTCTGGAAACACCATATATTTT
>TRBV19|.|TRBJ1-4|TRBD1
CASSRDRMGIEKLFF
TGTGCCAGTAGTAGGGACAGGATGGGGATTGAAAAACTGTTTTTT
>TRBV5-1|.|TRBJ1-1|.
CASSLGQGNFVTEAFF
TGCGCCAGCAGCTTGGGTCAGGGGAATTTTGTCACTGAAGCTTTCTTT
>TRBV5-1|.|TRBJ1-1|.
CASSLGDMNTEAFF
TGCGCCAGCAGCTTGGGGGACATGAACACTGAAGCTTTCTTT
>TRBV6-5|.|TRBJ2-3|TRBD2
CASSYVALADTDTQYF
TGTGCCAGCAGTTATGTAGCGCTAGCGGACACAGATACGCAGTATTTT
>TRBV2|.|TRBJ1-5|TRBD1
CASSATGVQPQHF
TGTGCCAGCAGTGCTACAGGGGTTCAGCCCCAGCATTTT
>TRBV29-1|once|TRBJ2-1|TRBD1
CSVEAPGTGTHNEQFF
TGCAGCGTTGAAGCACCCGGGACAGGGACCCACAATGAGCAGTTCTTC
>TRBV7-9|.|TRBJ2-5|TRBD2
CASSPGLAGVETQYF
TGTGCCAGCAGCCCGGGACTAGCGGGGGTGGAGACCCAGTACTTC
>TRBV4-1|.|TRBJ1-2|.
CASSQDLIEDNYGYTF
TGCGCCAGCAGCCAAGATTTGATAGAAGATAACTATGGCTACACCTTC
>TRBV5-6|.|TRBJ1-1|.
CASSFINVNTEAFF
TGTGCCAGCAGCTTTATTAATGTGAACACTGAAGCTTTCTTT
>TRBV9|.|TRBJ2-1|TRBD1
CASSAPRTGGGNEQFF
TGTGCCAGCAGCGCCCCGAGGACAGGGGGTGGCAATGAGCAGTTCTTC
>TRBV7-6|.|TRBJ2-1|TRBD1
CASSQRDRSTSGNEQFF
TGTGCCAGCAGCCAGAGGGACAGGTCTACGAGTGGCAATGAGCAGTTCTTC
>TRBV5-1|.|TRBJ1-4|.
CASSLDGTTGEKLFF
TGCGCCAGCAGCTTGGATGGGACTACTGGTGAAAAACTGTTTTTT
>TRBV5-4|.|TRBJ2-5|TRBD1
CASSAPGQGETQYF
TGTGCCAGCAGCGCCCCGGGACAGGGGGAGACCCAGTACTTC
>TRBV5-8|.|TRBJ1-2|.
CASSLVQLDGYTF
TGTGCCAGCAGCTTGGTTCAGCTAGATGGCTACACCTTC
>TRBV29-1|.|TRBJ2-1|TRBD2
CSVERTRQLGEQFF
TGCAGCGTTGAGAGGACTAGGCAGTTGGGTGAGCAGTTCTTC
>TRBV28|few|TRBJ1-3|.
CASSFFGDSGSGNTIYF
TGTGCCAGCAGTTTTTTCGGGGACTCAGGCTCTGGAAACACCATATATTTT
>TRBV5-4|.|TRBJ2-1|TRBD1
CASSWATGTGSNEQFF
TGTGCCAGCAGCTGGGCTACCGGGACAGGAAGCAATGAGCAGTTCTTC
>TRBV27|.|TRBJ2-2|.
CASSLERDTGELFF
TGTGCCAGCAGTTTAGAGAGGGACACCGGGGAGCTGTTTTTT
>TRBV5-1|few|TRBJ2-7|TRBD1
CASSGGQGSSGEQYF
TGCGCCAGCAGCGGGGGACAGGGATCTTCTGGAGAGCAGTACTTC
>TRBV19|once|TRBJ1-6|.
CASSIREDSPLHF
TGTGCCAGTAGTATACGGGAGGATTCACCCCTCCACTTT
>TRBV10-3|.|TRBJ1-5|TRBD1
CATQGQGAAQPQHF
TGTGCCACCCAAGGACAGGGGGCGGCTCAGCCCCAGCATTTT
>TRBV6-5|once|TRBJ1-5|TRBD1
CASSSRTGNQPQHF
TGTGCCAGCAGTTCGAGGACAGGGAATCAGCCCCAGCATTTT
>TRBV15|.|TRBJ1-5|.
CATSKGDYSNQPQHF
TGTGCCACCAGCAAAGGAGATTATAGCAATCAGCCCCAGCATTTT
>TRBV6-1|.|TRBJ1-1|.
CASRFLSTEAFF
TGTGCCAGCAGATTCCTGAGCACTGAAGCTTTCTTT